The 11 T cell receptor beta chains reported below all come from one sample, sequenced in a study of blood T cell repertoires in COVID-19. Clones were sequenced by immunoSEQ multiplex PCR, and TCRdb holds only the in-frame ones, with some missing. The sample records tens of thousands of clones, 86% being singletons. Sequencing input: peripheral blood. These receptors all stem from a man between 60 and 70 years old with acute or convalescent COVID-19.

The chain employs TRBV7-2 and TRBJ2-1; TRBD2 aligns across 10 bases. Germline trimming cut 5 bases from V and 10 bases from J; bases unmatched to any gene: 14. This CDR3 spans 16 amino acids. Germline V lookup: CDR1 SGHTA, CDR2 FQGNSA. The CDR3 DNA sequence: TGTGCCAGCAGCCAAGAGCGGGGGGGCCGGAATCGGGAGCAGTTCTTC. Amino acid sequence: CASSQERGGRNREQFF. Looking up the rest from reference TRBV7-2 and TRBJ2-1 gives the full variable domain: GAGVSQSPSNKVTEKGKDVELRCDPISGHTALYWYRQSLGQGLEFLIYFQGNSAPDKSGLPSDRFSAERTGGSVSTLTIQRTQQEDSAVYLCASSQERGGRNREQFFGPGTRLTVL.

This chain uses TRBV5-1 with TRBJ2-5; 8 bases are a match to TRBD2. Trimming cost V 2 bases and J 2 bases; bases outside gene matches: 8. CDR3 length equals 16 residues. Looked up from germline, CDR1 is SGHRS and CDR2 is YFSETQ. The CDR3 region is CASSLSPGGPQETQYF. Written as DNA, the CDR3 is TGCGCCAGCAGCTTAAGTCCGGGGGGGCCACAAGAGACCCAGTACTTC.

V and J are TRBV4-3 and TRBJ1-2; D call uncertain. V lost 1 base and J 4 bases, leaving 13 bases between the germline ends. The CDR3 has 15 residues. Germline CDR1 reads LGHNA; CDR2 reads YSLEER. The CDR3 DNA reads TGCGCCAGCAGCCAAGCAGAATTTCCCCTCTATGGCTACACCTTC. It yields the protein CASSQAEFPLYGYTF.

The genes are TRBV7-9 and TRBJ1-3; 8 positions agree with TRBD1. V dropped 4 bases and J dropped 2; count of bases not matched to a gene: 7. Germline CDR1 reads SEHNR; CDR2 reads FQNEAQ (reference sequence). This CDR3 comprises 16 residues. DNA of the CDR3: TGTGCCAGCAGCTCAGGGACAGGAAAACCTGGAAACACCATATATTTT. Translation gives CASSSGTGKPGNTIYF.

This rearrangement joins TRBV27 to TRBJ2-5, with D possibly matching TRBD2 (5 bases). Germline lookup yields CDR1 MNHEY and CDR2 SMNVEV (reference sequence). The length of the CDR3 is 13 residues. Trimming left V 6 bases short and J 7 bases short, with 15 bases between. Here the CDR3 DNA reads TGTGCCAGCAGCTCAAGCGGTGCCCGGACCCAGTACTTC. Amino acid sequence: CASSSSGARTQYF.

This rearrangement joins TRBV7-3 to TRBJ2-2; TRBD2 agrees at 11 bases. The V and J ends lost 0 bases and 3 bases, in that order; junction bases with no gene match: 3. This CDR3 is 17 amino acids long. Germline lookup yields CDR1 SGHTA and CDR2 FQGTGA. The CDR3 protein is CASSLTLLAGDTGELFF. The CDR3 region has the DNA TGTGCCAGCAGCTTAACGCTACTAGCGGGAGACACCGGGGAGCTGTTTTTT. The whole variable domain, remainder taken from reference TRBV7-3 and TRBJ2-2, is GAGVSQTPSNKVTEKGKYVELRCDPISGHTALYWYRQSLGQGPEFLIYFQGTGAADDSGLPNDRFFAVRPEGSVSTLKIQRTERGDSAVYLCASSLTLLAGDTGELFFGEGSRLTVL.

The rearrangement joins TRBV10-3 to TRBJ1-2; 10 positions match TRBD1. Germline values: CDR1 ENHRY, CDR2 SYGVKD. J lost 1 base, V lost 0 bases, and 14 bases had no gene match. The CDR3 loop spans 20 amino acids. The CDR3 nucleotides read TGTGCCATCAGTGAGTCGAGCTCCGTCGGACAGGGGGTTTTTAACTATGGCTACACCTTC. Translation: CAISESSSVGQGVFNYGYTF.

The rearrangement uses TRBV10-1 and TRBJ2-2; 9 bases fit TRBD1. The CDR3 runs to 16 residues. V lost 5 bases to trimming and J lost 4 bases; unmatched junction nucleotides: 8. The germline V gene has CDR1 WNHNN and CDR2 SYGVQD (reference sequence). DNA of the CDR3: TGCGCCAGCAGTCAGAGGACAGGGGCGGGCACCGGGGAGCTGTTTTTT. It codes for CASSQRTGAGTGELFF.

The chain joins TRBV19 to TRBJ1-4; 9 positions agree with TRBD1. The CDR3 totals 14 residues. The junction had 3 bases not matched to a gene; V was cut back by 6 bases and J by 4 bases. From germline, CDR1 is LNHDA and CDR2 SQIVND (reference sequence). CDR3 in amino acids: CASRPGQGNEKLFF. CDR3 DNA sequence: TGTGCCAGTAGGCCGGGACAGGGTAATGAAAAACTGTTTTTT.

The chain is built from TRBV27 and TRBJ1-5, with 9 bases that match TRBD1. This CDR3 spans 13 amino acids. The V gene's germline CDR1 is MNHEY and CDR2 SMNVEV (reference sequence). The J segment lost 4 bases and the V segment lost 6 bases, leaving 1 base of the junction unmatched. CDR3 region: CASRGTGNQPQHF. In DNA, the CDR3 is TGTGCCAGCAGGGGGACAGGGAATCAGCCCCAGCATTTT.

This clone was detected once. The chain joins TRBV11-2 to TRBJ1-1; possible D gene TRBD1, 5 bases. Germline assignment: CDR1 SGHAT and CDR2 FQNNGV. V was pared by 1 base and J by 5 bases, with 14 bases between. The CDR3 consists of 15 residues. Written as DNA, the CDR3 is TGTGCCAGCAGCTTAGTAGGCGGGACGAGTACTGAAGCTTTCTTT. Amino acids: CASSLVGGTSTEAFF.